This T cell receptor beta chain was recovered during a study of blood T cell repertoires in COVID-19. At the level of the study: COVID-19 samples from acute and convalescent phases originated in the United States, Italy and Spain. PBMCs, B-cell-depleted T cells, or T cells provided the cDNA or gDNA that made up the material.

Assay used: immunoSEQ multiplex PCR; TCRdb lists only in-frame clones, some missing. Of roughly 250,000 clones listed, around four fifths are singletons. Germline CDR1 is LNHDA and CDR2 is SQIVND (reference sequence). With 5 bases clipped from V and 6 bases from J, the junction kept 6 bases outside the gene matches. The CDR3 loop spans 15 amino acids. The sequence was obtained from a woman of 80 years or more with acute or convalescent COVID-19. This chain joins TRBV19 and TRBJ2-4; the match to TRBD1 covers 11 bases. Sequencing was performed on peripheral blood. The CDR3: CASSDGGQGGNIQYF. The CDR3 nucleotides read TGTGCCAGTAGTGATGGGGGACAGGGGGGAAACATTCAGTACTTC.